A selection of T cell receptor beta chains follows, all from one sample in a study of blood T cell repertoires in COVID-19. Libraries were prepared by immunoSEQ multiplex PCR; TCRdb keeps only in-frame clonotypes and omits some of them. Among some 130,000 clones listed, about 89% were seen once. Sample: peripheral blood. The receptors here all came from a woman in her 70s with COVID-19, enrolled during active disease. Both conserved end residues are part of each CDR3. A D gene is named only where the DNA matches it firmly. Clone size is shown for a subset of rows, as once, few, many or a class of expanded clone.

d_call	v_call	clone_size	j_call	cdr3_nt	cdr3_aa
TRBD1	TRBV2	.	TRBJ2-7	TGTGCCAGCTACCGGGACAGGGCCAACGAGCAGTACTTC	CASYRDRANEQYF
.	TRBV6-1	.	TRBJ2-7	TGTGCCAGCAGTGAGCCCAGGGGATCCTACGAGCAGTACTTC	CASSEPRGSYEQYF
.	TRBV6-1	once	TRBJ1-5	TGTGCCAGCAGTGAAGCAGGGGGTAGAGCGCCCCAGCATTTT	CASSEAGGRAPQHF
TRBD1	TRBV28	once	TRBJ1-1	TGTGCCAGCAGTCAGGACAGGGTTACTGAAGCTTTCTTT	CASSQDRVTEAFF
.	TRBV9	.	TRBJ2-2	TGTGCCAGCAGCGTCGGACAAAGCACCGGGGAGCTGTTTTTT	CASSVGQSTGELFF
.	TRBV30	.	TRBJ1-4	TGTGCCTTGGATGTAGGGGTGGGGGAAAAACTGTTTTTT	CALDVGVGEKLFF
.	TRBV7-6	.	TRBJ2-2	TGTGCCAGCAGCTTAGATGTAGCCATAGCCACCGGGGAGCTGTTTTTT	CASSLDVAIATGELFF
.	TRBV5-6	.	TRBJ1-6	TGTGCCAGCAGCTTTGGGACTTTAGTTATGGGTTCACCCCTCCACTTT	CASSFGTLVMGSPLHF
TRBD1	TRBV19	.	TRBJ2-1	TGTGCCAGTACCTCGACAGGGGGCTTTATTTTAAGCTCCTACAATGAGCAGTTCTTC	CASTSTGGFILSSYNEQFF
TRBD1	TRBV5-1	.	TRBJ2-7	TGCGCCAGCAGAAAGGGACAGGGGGCCTACTACGAGCAGTACTTC	CASRKGQGAYYEQYF
TRBD1	TRBV7-9	.	TRBJ2-1	TGTGCCAGCAGCCAAGAGGACAGGGGAGCGAATGAGCAGTTCTTC	CASSQEDRGANEQFF
.	TRBV12-3/TRBV12-4	.	TRBJ1-1	TGTGCCAGCAGTTTGGCAGGGAACACTGAAGCTTTCTTT	CASSLAGNTEAFF
.	TRBV28	.	TRBJ2-7	TGTGCCAGCAGTTCCTTTTTTTCAGGGGCGTGGTACGAGCAGTACTTC	CASSSFFSGAWYEQYF
TRBD1	TRBV11-2	.	TRBJ2-7	TGTGCCAGCAGACTGGGACAGGGGAAGTACGAGCAGTACTTC	CASRLGQGKYEQYF
.	TRBV9	.	TRBJ1-2	TGTGCCAGCAGCGTAGATATCAGGGCGGGAGGCTACACCTTC	CASSVDIRAGGYTF
.	TRBV24-1	few	TRBJ1-5	TGTGCCACCAGTGATAGGGGGGGCCTGGGCAATCAGCCCCAGCATTTT	CATSDRGGLGNQPQHF
.	TRBV7-2	.	TRBJ1-6	TGTGCCAGCAGCGAGTTACAGGGACCTTCAAATTCACCCCTCCACTTT	CASSELQGPSNSPLHF
TRBD2	TRBV5-1	.	TRBJ2-3	TGCGCCACCACCCTAGCGGGGGCGGGGAGAAATACGCAGTATTTT	CATTLAGAGRNTQYF
TRBD1	TRBV30	once	TRBJ1-2	TGTGCCTGGAGTCGGTCCCGGGACAGGACCCTCTATGGCTACACCTTC	CAWSRSRDRTLYGYTF
.	TRBV9	.	TRBJ1-6	TGTGCCAGCAGCGTATCTACAGATGATAATTCACCCCTCCACTTT	CASSVSTDDNSPLHF
TRBD1	TRBV18	.	TRBJ1-4	TGTGCCAGCTCCCCGACCGGGACAGGGGGCTTACTGGATGAAAAACTGTTTTTT	CASSPTGTGGLLDEKLFF
.	TRBV29-1	.	TRBJ2-2	TGCAGCGTTGGAAGGTCGGGGGTTGGCGGGGAGCTGTTTTTT	CSVGRSGVGGELFF
.	TRBV18	.	TRBJ1-2	TGTGCCAGCTCACCAGGGTTAGCAGACTATGGCTACACCTTC	CASSPGLADYGYTF
.	TRBV28	.	TRBJ1-5	TGTGCCAGCAAAGAAAGGGACAATGCTCAGCCCCAGCATTTT	CASKERDNAQPQHF
.	TRBV5-6	.	TRBJ1-3	TGTGCCAGCAGTTTTCCGACAGACCCATCTGGAAACACCATATATTTT	CASSFPTDPSGNTIYF
.	TRBV14	.	TRBJ1-1	TGTGCCACCCAGGTAAACGCGAACACTGAAGCTTTCTTT	CATQVNANTEAFF
.	TRBV6-6	once	TRBJ1-5	TGTGCCAGCAGTTATTCAGGCCCTCAAACCAATCAGCCCCAGCATTTT	CASSYSGPQTNQPQHF
TRBD2	TRBV5-1	.	TRBJ2-3	TGCGCCAGCAGCAGGGGAATACTAGCGGGGGGCACAGATACGCAGTATTTT	CASSRGILAGGTDTQYF
TRBD1	TRBV7-9	.	TRBJ1-5	TGTGCCAGCAGCTCGACAGGGGAGTCCCATCAGCCCCAGCATTTT	CASSSTGESHQPQHF
TRBD1	TRBV7-2	once	TRBJ2-2	TGTGCCAGCAGCCCGGACAGGGCTCGTACCGGGGAGCTGTTTTTT	CASSPDRARTGELFF
TRBD1	TRBV7-9	.	TRBJ1-1	TGTGCCAGCAGCTTAACGGACAGGGGATTGTATGCTGAAGCTTTCTTT	CASSLTDRGLYAEAFF
.	TRBV18	.	TRBJ2-3	TGTGCCAGCTCACCAATAAGGGACACAACCACAGATACGCAGTATTTT	CASSPIRDTTTDTQYF
.	TRBV10-2	.	TRBJ1-4	TGCGCCAGCAGGGCTGCAACTAATGAAAAACTGTTTTTT	CASRAATNEKLFF
.	TRBV3-1/TRBV3-2	.	TRBJ1-1	TGTGCCAGCAGCCGGAGGGGGGGTACTGAAGCTTTCTTT	CASSRRGGTEAFF
TRBD1	TRBV12-3/TRBV12-4	.	TRBJ1-2	TGTGCCAGCAGGACGGACAGGGAAGGAGGCTACACCTTC	CASRTDREGGYTF
TRBD1	TRBV6-2/TRBV6-3	.	TRBJ1-1	TGTGCCAGCAGTATCGGGACAGCGAATCTCATGAACACTGAAGCTTTCTTT	CASSIGTANLMNTEAFF
.	TRBV6-5	.	TRBJ1-2	TGTGCCAGCAGTACGACAGGAAACTATGGCTACACCTTC	CASSTTGNYGYTF
.	TRBV19	.	TRBJ1-2	TGTGCCAGTACTGGAGGGGAGTATGGCTACACCTTC	CASTGGEYGYTF
.	TRBV24-1	.	TRBJ2-2	TGTGCCACCAGTATACACCAAAACACCGGGGAGCTGTTTTTT	CATSIHQNTGELFF
.	TRBV5-6	.	TRBJ1-1	TGTGCCAGCAGCTTGCAGGGGAGAGCGAACACTGAAGCTTTCTTT	CASSLQGRANTEAFF
TRBD2	TRBV11-1	.	TRBJ2-3	TGTGCCAGCAGCCCAAGACTAGCTCTACGGGATACGCAGTATTTT	CASSPRLALRDTQYF
TRBD2	TRBV10-3	.	TRBJ2-5	TGTGCCATCAGGGGGACTAGCGGGGTCCAAGAGACCCAGTACTTC	CAIRGTSGVQETQYF
TRBD1	TRBV28	.	TRBJ1-3	TGTGCCAGCAGTTCTCCTGCCGGGACAGGGGGTTTTTCTGGAAACACCATATATTTT	CASSSPAGTGGFSGNTIYF
.	TRBV28	.	TRBJ2-7	TGTGCCAGCAGTGGAGGCCACTCCTACGAGCAGTACTTC	CASSGGHSYEQYF
TRBD1	TRBV28	.	TRBJ1-2	TGTGCCAGCAGTTCGGCAAGGGGGCTTGCTAACTATGGCTACACCTTC	CASSSARGLANYGYTF
.	TRBV10-2	once	TRBJ1-5	TGCGCCAGCTCAATGGGGGGTTCCGGTCAGCCCCAGCATTTT	CASSMGGSGQPQHF
.	TRBV15	.	TRBJ1-5	TGTGCCACCACCACAGGTAGCAATCAGCCCCAGCATTTT	CATTTGSNQPQHF
.	TRBV7-2	.	TRBJ1-1	TGTGCCAGCAGCTCCGACAGAAACACTGAAGCTTTCTTT	CASSSDRNTEAFF
.	TRBV14	once	TRBJ2-2	TGTGCCAGCAGCCAAGTCATCCGGACCGGGGAGCTGTTTTTT	CASSQVIRTGELFF
TRBD1	TRBV10-3	.	TRBJ1-4	TGTGCCATCAGTGATCAGGGGGCGAGGGGTAATGAAAAACTGTTTTTT	CAISDQGARGNEKLFF
TRBD1	TRBV19	.	TRBJ1-5	TGTGCCAGTAGTGCGGGACAGGGACAGCCCCAGCATTTT	CASSAGQGQPQHF
.	TRBV6-1	.	TRBJ2-7	TGTGCCAGCAGTGAGAGCCCATATCTAGCAGTTGGGAACGAGCAGTACTTC	CASSESPYLAVGNEQYF
TRBD1	TRBV19	.	TRBJ1-2	TGTGCCAGTAGTCCCCGGGACAGGGCTGACGGCTACACCTTC	CASSPRDRADGYTF
TRBD1	TRBV11-2	.	TRBJ1-1	TGTGCCAGCAGCCTGAGACAGGGGGCTGGGAGCACTGAAGCTTTCTTT	CASSLRQGAGSTEAFF